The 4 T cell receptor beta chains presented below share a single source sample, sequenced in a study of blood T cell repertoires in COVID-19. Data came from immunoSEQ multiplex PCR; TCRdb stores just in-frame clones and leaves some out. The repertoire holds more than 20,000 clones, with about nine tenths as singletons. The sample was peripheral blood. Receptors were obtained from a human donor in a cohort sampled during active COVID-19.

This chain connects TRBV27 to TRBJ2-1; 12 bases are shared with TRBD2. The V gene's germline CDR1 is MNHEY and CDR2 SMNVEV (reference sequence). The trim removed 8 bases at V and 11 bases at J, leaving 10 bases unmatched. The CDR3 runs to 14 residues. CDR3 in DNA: TGTGCCAGCGTCGGGGCAGGACTAGCGGGGAAGCAGTTCTTC. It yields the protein CASVGAGLAGKQFF.

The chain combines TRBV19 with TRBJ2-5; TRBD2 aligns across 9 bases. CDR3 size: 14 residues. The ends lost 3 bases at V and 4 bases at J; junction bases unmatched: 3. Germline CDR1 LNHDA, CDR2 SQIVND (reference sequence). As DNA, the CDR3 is TGTGCCAGTAGTATTGGCGGGGGGGGAGAGACCCAGTACTTC. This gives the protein CASSIGGGGETQYF.

The CDR3 sequence: CASSPGADTEAFF. The CDR3, as DNA: TGTGCCAGCTCACCAGGGGCCGACACTGAAGCTTTCTTT. The chain recombines TRBV18 with TRBJ1-1; the D gene is possibly TRBD1 (5 bases). The V and J ends lost 2 bases and 3 bases respectively, with 7 bases between them. The germline CDR1 and CDR2 sequences are KGHSH and LQKENI. This CDR3 spans 13 amino acids.

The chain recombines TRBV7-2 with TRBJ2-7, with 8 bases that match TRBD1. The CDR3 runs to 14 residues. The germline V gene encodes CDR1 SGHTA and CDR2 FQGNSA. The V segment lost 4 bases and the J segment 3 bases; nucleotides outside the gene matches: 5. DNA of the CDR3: TGTGCCAGCAGCTCCCGGACAGGGCTCTACGAGCAGTACTTC. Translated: CASSSRTGLYEQYF.